These 6 T cell receptor beta chains share one sample of origin, sequenced in a study of brain T cells in children with intractable seizures. This table comes from immunoSEQ multiplex PCR, and its TCRdb copy is limited to in-frame clones, with some not included. The sample yields under 150,000 clones, approximately 94% seen once. This specimen was peripheral blood, taken at surgery. These receptor sequences come from a boy under three years old with hemimegalencephaly and intractable seizures.

In regard to this clone: A junction boundary mismatches the germline segment, possibly from a read error. The chain recombines TRBV2 with TRBJ1-6; 7 bases match TRBD1. CDR1 SNHLY and CDR2 FYNNEI come from the germline V gene. The CDR3 has 13 residues. CDR3 DNA sequence: TGTGTCAGCAGCCTGACAGGGAATTCACCCCTCCACTTT. Translation gives CVSSLTGNSPLHF.

The chain recombines TRBV6-1 with TRBJ1-6, with a tentative D call TRBD1 (5 bases). This CDR3 has 17 residues. CDR1 is MNHNS and CDR2 is SASEGT in the germline V gene. V was shortened by 0 bases and J by 5 bases, with 14 bases between the two germline ends. CDR3 loop: CASSEAAGGANNSPLHF. CDR3 DNA: TGTGCCAGCAGTGAAGCGGCTGGTGGGGCCAATAATTCACCCCTCCACTTT.

V and J are TRBV6-9 and TRBJ2-7; D tentatively fits TRBD1 or TRBD2 (6 bases each). From germline, CDR1 is MNHGY and CDR2 SVAAGI. The CDR3 is made up of 15 amino acids. Deletions cut 1 base from V and 5 bases from J, with 15 bases between. This CDR3 is CASSYFGGGGHEQYF. CDR3 coding DNA: TGTGCCAGCAGTTATTTTGGCGGAGGGGGACACGAGCAGTACTTC.

The chain uses TRBV7-2 and TRBJ1-2; weak D call: TRBD1 (6 bases). The CDR3 is made up of 13 amino acids. The germline V gene has CDR1 SGHTA and CDR2 FQGNSA. The ends were cut back, 1 base at V and 5 bases at J, with 8 bases in the middle. The CDR3 protein is CASSLGRGYGYTF. The DNA for the CDR3 is TGTGCCAGCAGCTTAGGCAGGGGATATGGCTACACCTTC.

This sequence joins TRBV7-9 and TRBJ2-7, with TRBD2 as a possible D gene (6 bases). Germline-derived CDR1 and CDR2 are SEHNR and FQNEAQ (reference sequence). The CDR3 covers 16 residues. Trimming shortened V by 5 bases and J by 3 bases, and 20 bases separated the two germline ends. The CDR3 bases are TGTGCCAGCAGCCGCAGACTAACGGGAGTCGTCTACGAGCAGTACTTC. This codes for CASSRRLTGVVYEQYF.

This chain uses TRBV5-6 with TRBJ2-7; TRBD2 aligns across 7 bases. Germline loops: CDR1 SGHDT, CDR2 YYEEEE. V lost 7 bases to trimming and J lost 0 bases; unmatched junction nucleotides: 13. CDR3 size: 16 residues. The CDR3 bases are TGTGCCAGCGGGCCCCCCTCAGCGGGACCCTCCTACGAGCAGTACTTC. Protein sequence: CASGPPSAGPSYEQYF.